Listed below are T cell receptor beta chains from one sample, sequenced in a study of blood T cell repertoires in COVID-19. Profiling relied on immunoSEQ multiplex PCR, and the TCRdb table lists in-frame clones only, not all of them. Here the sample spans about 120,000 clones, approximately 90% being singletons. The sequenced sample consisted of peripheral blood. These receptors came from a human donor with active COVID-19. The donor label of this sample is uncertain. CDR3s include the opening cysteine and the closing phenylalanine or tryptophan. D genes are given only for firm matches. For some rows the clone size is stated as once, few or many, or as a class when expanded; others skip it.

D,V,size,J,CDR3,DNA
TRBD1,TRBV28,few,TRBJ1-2,CASTPGQLYGYTF,TGTGCCAGCACCCCGGGACAGCTATATGGCTACACCTTC
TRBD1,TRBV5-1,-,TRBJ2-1,CASSLEDRDGDEQFF,TGCGCCAGCAGCTTGGAGGACAGGGACGGGGATGAGCAGTTCTTC
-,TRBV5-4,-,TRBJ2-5,CASSSPGKGETQYF,TGTGCCAGCAGTAGTCCAGGGAAGGGAGAGACCCAGTACTTC
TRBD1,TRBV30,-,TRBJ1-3,CAWATGTVRNTIYF,TGTGCCTGGGCCACCGGGACAGTTAGAAACACCATATATTTT
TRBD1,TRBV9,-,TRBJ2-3,CASSESTGGYSDTQYF,TGTGCCAGCAGCGAATCGACAGGGGGCTACTCAGATACGCAGTATTTT
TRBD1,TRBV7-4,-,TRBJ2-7,CASSSYRDSLSYEQYF,TGTGCCAGCAGCTCCTACCGGGACAGCCTCTCCTACGAGCAGTACTTC
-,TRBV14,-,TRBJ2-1,CASSQDTTWNEQFF,TGTGCCAGCAGCCAAGATACAACGTGGAATGAGCAGTTCTTC
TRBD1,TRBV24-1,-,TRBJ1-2,CATSDPTMTGGRGYTF,TGTGCCACCAGTGATCCGACTATGACAGGGGGCCGAGGCTACACCTTC
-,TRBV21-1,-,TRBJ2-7,CASSKNGTAGTGDEQYF,TGTGCCAGCAGCAAAAATGGTACGGCCGGGACAGGGGACGAGCAGTACTTC
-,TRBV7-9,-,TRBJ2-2,CASSKLNTGELFF,TGTGCCAGCAGCAAACTGAACACCGGGGAGCTGTTTTTT
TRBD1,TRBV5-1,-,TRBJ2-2,CASSFQGTGRSIGHTGELFF,TGCGCCAGCAGCTTTCAGGGGACAGGGAGATCAATTGGGCACACCGGGGAGCTGTTTTTT
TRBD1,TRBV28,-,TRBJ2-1,CASSSRTGGHDEQFF,TGTGCCAGCAGTTCCCGGACAGGGGGACACGATGAGCAGTTCTTC
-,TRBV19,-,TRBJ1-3,CASSTGYSGNTIYF,TGTGCCAGTAGTACAGGCTACTCTGGAAACACCATATATTTT
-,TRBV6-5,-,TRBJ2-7,CASNTIRVHEQYF,TGTGCCAGCAATACGATCAGGGTCCACGAGCAGTACTTC
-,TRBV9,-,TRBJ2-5,CASSSRGPGGSWETQYF,TGTGCCAGCAGCTCTCGTGGGCCGGGGGGCTCGTGGGAGACCCAGTACTTC
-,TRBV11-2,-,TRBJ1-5,CASSLFAGIGQPQHF,TGTGCCAGCAGCTTATTTGCGGGGATAGGACAGCCCCAGCATTTT
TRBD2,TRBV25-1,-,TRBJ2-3,CASSEFFVAGGRKDTQYF,TGTGCCAGCAGTGAATTTTTCGTTGCGGGGGGGCGTAAAGATACGCAGTATTTT
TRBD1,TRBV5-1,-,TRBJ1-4,CASSPRTGENEKLFF,TGCGCCAGCAGCCCGCGGACAGGTGAAAATGAAAAACTGTTTTTT
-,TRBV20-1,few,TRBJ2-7,CSARGQGRQYF,TGCAGTGCTCGCGGCCAGGGGAGGCAGTACTTC
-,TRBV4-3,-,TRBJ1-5,CASSQDLHKRQVNQPQHF,TGCGCCAGCAGCCAAGATCTTCATAAACGGCAGGTCAATCAGCCCCAGCATTTT
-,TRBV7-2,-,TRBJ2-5,CASSLNTRETQYF,TGTGCCAGCAGCTTAAATACACGAGAGACCCAGTACTTC
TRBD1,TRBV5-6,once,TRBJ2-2,CASSRTGQTNTGELFF,TGTGCCAGCAGCAGGACGGGACAGACGAACACCGGGGAGCTGTTTTTT
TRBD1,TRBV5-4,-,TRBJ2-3,CASSPRQGRTDTQYF,TGTGCCAGCAGCCCACGACAGGGTCGCACAGATACGCAGTATTTT
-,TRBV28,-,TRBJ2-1,CATLRSWRYNEQFF,TGTGCCACCCTCCGATCCTGGAGGTACAATGAGCAGTTCTTC
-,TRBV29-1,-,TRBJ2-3,CSVRKNNRGTDTQYF,TGCAGCGTTCGAAAAAATAACAGGGGCACAGATACGCAGTATTTT
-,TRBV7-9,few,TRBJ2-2,CASSRQLGELFF,TGTGCCAGCAGTAGACAGCTCGGGGAGCTGTTTTTT
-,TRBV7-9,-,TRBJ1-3,CASSFFERGGFFGNTIYF,TGTGCCAGCAGCTTTTTTGAGAGGGGAGGGTTTTTTGGAAACACCATATATTTT
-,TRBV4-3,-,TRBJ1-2,CASSRAGQNYGYTF,TGCGCCAGCAGCCGAGCCGGACAGAACTATGGCTACACCTTC
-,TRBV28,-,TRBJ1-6,CASSRGGVRWDSPLHF,TGTGCCAGCAGCCGAGGGGGGGTAAGATGGGATTCACCCCTCCACTTT
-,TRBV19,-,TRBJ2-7,CASSSSSYEQYF,TGTGCCAGTAGCTCCAGCTCCTACGAGCAGTACTTC
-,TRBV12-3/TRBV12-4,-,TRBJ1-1,CASRRRNTEAFF,TGTGCCAGCAGGCGGCGGAACACTGAAGCTTTCTTT
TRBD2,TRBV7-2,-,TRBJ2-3,CASSLSTSATQYF,TGTGCCAGCAGCTTAAGCACTAGCGCAACCCAGTATTTT
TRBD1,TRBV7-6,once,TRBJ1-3,CASSSRQGHAGNTIYF,TGTGCCAGCAGCTCCCGACAGGGGCATGCTGGAAACACCATATATTTT
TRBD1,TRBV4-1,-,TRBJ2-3,CASSHVQGARTDTQYF,TGCGCCAGCAGCCACGTACAGGGGGCACGCACAGATACGCAGTATTTT
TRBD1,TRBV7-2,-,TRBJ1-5,CASSGRTGGSHQPQHF,TGTGCCAGCAGCGGAAGGACAGGGGGAAGTCATCAGCCCCAGCATTTT
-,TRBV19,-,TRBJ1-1,CASRPTGGEWAITEAFF,TGTGCCAGTAGACCCACTGGAGGGGAGTGGGCTATAACTGAAGCTTTCTTT
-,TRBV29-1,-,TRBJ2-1,CSVERGGLHNNEQFF,TGCAGCGTTGAACGGGGTGGCCTACATAACAATGAGCAGTTCTTC
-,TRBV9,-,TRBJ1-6,CASSQGGIFNSPLHF,TGTGCCAGCAGCCAGGGAGGGATTTTTAATTCACCCCTCCACTTT
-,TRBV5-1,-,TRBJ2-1,CASSRADGLSSYNEQFF,TGCGCCAGCAGCCGAGCGGACGGGTTAAGCTCCTACAATGAGCAGTTCTTC
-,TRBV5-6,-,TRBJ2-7,CASSGGGLEQYF,TGTGCCAGCAGCGGAGGAGGGCTCGAGCAGTACTTC
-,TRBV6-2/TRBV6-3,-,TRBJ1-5,CASSLIVQSGNQPQHF,TGTGCCAGCAGTTTAATTGTACAATCGGGGAATCAGCCCCAGCATTTT
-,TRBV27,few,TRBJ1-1,CASSSGELNTEAFF,TGTGCCAGCAGTTCGGGGGAATTGAACACTGAAGCTTTCTTT
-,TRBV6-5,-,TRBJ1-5,CASSRGDSNQPQHF,TGTGCCAGCAGTCGGGGTGACAGCAATCAGCCCCAGCATTTT
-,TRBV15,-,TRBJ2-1,CATSRLGRGEQFF,TGTGCCACCAGCAGACTCGGGCGGGGCGAGCAGTTCTTC
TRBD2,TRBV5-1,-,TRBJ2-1,CASSLVASGRSYNEQFF,TGCGCCAGCAGCTTGGTGGCTAGCGGGCGCTCCTACAATGAGCAGTTCTTC
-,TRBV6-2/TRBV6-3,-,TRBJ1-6,CASSYSRFEETGLITPLHF,TGTGCCAGCAGTTACTCGAGGTTCGAGGAAACCGGGTTGATTACACCCCTCCACTTT
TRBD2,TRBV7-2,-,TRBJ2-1,CASSFLAGELYNEQFF,TGTGCCAGCAGCTTTCTAGCGGGGGAACTCTACAATGAGCAGTTCTTC
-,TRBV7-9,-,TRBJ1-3,CASSTTLSSGNTIYF,TGTGCCAGCAGCACTACCTTGAGCTCTGGAAACACCATATATTTT
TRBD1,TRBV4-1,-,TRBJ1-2,CASSQDRQGDGYTF,TGCGCCAGCAGCCAAGATCGACAGGGGGACGGCTACACCTTC
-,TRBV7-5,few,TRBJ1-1,CARSLGRQGNTEAFF,TGTGCCAGAAGCTTAGGCCGGCAGGGGAACACTGAAGCTTTCTTT
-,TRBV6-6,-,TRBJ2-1,CASSQPPNDEQFF,TGTGCCAGCAGCCAACCCCCTAACGATGAGCAGTTCTTC